The 25 T cell receptor beta chains presented below share a single source sample, sequenced in a study of vaccination and CD4 T cells after COVID-19. Treatment defined: roughly 10-day PBMC culture with coronavirus spike peptide pools or control peptides (ViraFEST assay). Their cognate antigens are unknown. The Oncomine TCR Beta short-read assay was what sequenced the DNA obtained from cultured CD4+ T cells. TCRdb reprocessed the PCR reads with MiXCR, giving one entry per CDR3 protein. The repertoire includes about 23,000 distinct CDR3 sequences, approximately 64% of them detected once, and about 20% sits in the top ten. This specimen was CD4+ T cells from blood, cultured in vitro, taken after SARS-CoV-2 vaccination. The receptor set was obtained from a human donor who received a COVID-19 vaccine.

This clonotype was observed a handful of times. The chain recombines TRBV20-1 with TRBJ1-2, with 8 bases identical to TRBD1. With V trimmed by 6 bases and J by 2 bases, 11 bases remained unmatched. The CDR3 runs 15 residues. CDR1 DFQATT and CDR2 SNEGSKA come from the germline V gene (reference sequence). The CDR3 protein is CSASGGTGGNYGYTF. As DNA, the CDR3 is TGCAGTGCAAGCGGAGGGACAGGAGGGAACTATGGCTACACCTTC.

This clonotype was observed a few times. The chain has TRBV10-1 and TRBJ1-2; D perhaps matches TRBD1 (6 bases). CDR3 length: 14 amino acids. Germline V lookup: CDR1 WNHNN, CDR2 SYGVQD (reference sequence). Trimming cost V 4 bases and J 5 bases, with 14 bases left between them. CDR3 protein: CASSGTALGYGYTF. For the CDR3, the DNA is TGCGCCAGCAGTGGGACAGCCCTAGGTTATGGCTACACCTTC.

The CDR3 DNA is TGTGCCAGCACCCCCAAACTAGAGACAGGGAGCTATGGCTACACCTTC. Protein product: CASTPKLETGSYGYTF. The chain combines TRBV7-9 with TRBJ1-2; 7 bases are a match to TRBD1. This CDR3 region has 16 residues. The germline CDR1 and CDR2 sequences are SEHNR and FQNEAQ (reference sequence). Trimming removed 7 bases from V and 4 bases from J; junction bases left unmatched: 15.

The chain joins TRBV6-1 to TRBJ2-3, with a possible D match to TRBD1 (6 bases). V lost 6 bases, J lost 2 bases, and 15 bases lay in between. The CDR3 consists of 15 residues. Per the germline V gene, CDR1 is MNHNS and CDR2 is SASEGT. CDR3 DNA: TGTGCCAGCAGCCTAGTGACAGGACTCACAGATACGCAGTATTTT. Translated, it gives CASSLVTGLTDTQYF.

This clonotype turned up a few times. V and J are TRBV2 and TRBJ1-2; D call uncertain. This CDR3 is built from 13 residues. Germline loops: CDR1 SNHLY, CDR2 FYNNEI. Trimming took 6 bases from V and 1 from J, leaving 9 bases between them. As DNA, the CDR3 is TGTGCCAGCAGGAGAGACCATAACTATGGCTACACCTTC. It is translated as CASRRDHNYGYTF.

This chain uses TRBV6-1 with TRBJ2-3, with 7 bases lining up with TRBD1. Germline trimming cut 2 bases from V and 4 bases from J; bases unmatched to any gene: 6. Per germline, CDR1 MNHNS and CDR2 SASEGT. The CDR3 consists of 15 residues. As DNA, the CDR3 is TGTGCCAGCAGTGAACAGGGGGTAGGGGCAGATACGCAGTATTTT. Residues: CASSEQGVGADTQYF.

V is TRBV7-3 and J is TRBJ1-1; TRBD1 might be the D (6 bases). The CDR3 runs 15 residues. Germline loops: CDR1 SGHTA, CDR2 FQGTGA. V lost 0 bases, J lost 5 bases, and 13 bases lay in between. The CDR3 is CASSLTGGGRTEAFF. In nucleotides, the CDR3 is TGTGCCAGCAGCTTAACAGGGGGGGGTCGTACTGAAGCTTTCTTT. Using reference TRBV7-3 and TRBJ1-1 for the parts outside the CDR3, the full variable domain is GAGVSQTPSNKVTEKGKYVELRCDPISGHTALYWYRQSLGQGPEFLIYFQGTGAADDSGLPNDRFFAVRPEGSVSTLKIQRTERGDSAVYLCASSLTGGGRTEAFFGQGTRLTVV.

V usage is TRBV7-9 and J usage is TRBJ2-3, with unresolved D. The length of the CDR3 is 12 residues. The germline V and J ends were trimmed by 6 bases and 4 bases, with 8 bases remaining between them. Germline lookup yields CDR1 SEHNR and CDR2 FQNEAQ (reference sequence). The DNA for the CDR3 is TGTGCCAGCAGTTGGCTGGCAGATACGCAGTATTTT. Protein sequence: CASSWLADTQYF.

Only a few counts were recorded for this clonotype. The gene calls are TRBV19 and TRBJ1-5, with TRBD1 as a possible D gene (5 bases). The CDR3 has 14 amino acids. V lost 5 bases to trimming and J lost 5 bases, with 13 bases between them. From germline, CDR1 is LNHDA and CDR2 SQIVND (reference sequence). CDR3 loop: CASSRQGPYQPQHF. The CDR3 region has the DNA TGTGCCAGTAGTCGGCAGGGCCCTTATCAGCCCCAGCATTTT.

The V and J genes are TRBV5-1 and TRBJ2-5, with D possibly TRBD1 on 6 matching bases. This CDR3 spans 13 amino acids. Trimming pared 6 bases from V and 4 bases from J, leaving 13 bases between. CDR1 and CDR2 from the germline V gene are SGHRS and YFSETQ. DNA of the CDR3: TGCGCCAGCACCTTCGACAGGCGAGAGACCCAGTACTTC. Protein: CASTFDRRETQYF.

The chain carries TRBV7-3 and TRBJ2-5; weak D call: TRBD2 (6 bases). The CDR3 covers 14 residues. Germline V CDR1 and CDR2: SGHTA, FQGTGA. V was pared by 5 bases and J by 1 base, with 11 bases between. The CDR3 nucleotides are TGTGCCAGCAGCCGATCCGGGGGCCAAGAGACCCAGTACTTC. This sequence encodes CASSRSGGQETQYF. The variable domain in full, completed from reference TRBV7-3 and TRBJ2-5, reads GAGVSQTPSNKVTEKGKYVELRCDPISGHTALYWYRQSLGQGPEFLIYFQGTGAADDSGLPNDRFFAVRPEGSVSTLKIQRTERGDSAVYLCASSRSGGQETQYFGPGTRLLVL.

The chain is built from TRBV7-9 and TRBJ1-5, with TRBD1 matching 7 bases. This CDR3 region has 15 residues. The junction had 3 bases not matched to a gene; V was cut back by 4 bases and J by 0 bases. CDR1 SEHNR and CDR2 FQNEAQ come from the germline V gene (reference sequence). The CDR3 DNA is TGTGCCAGCAGCTCAGGGGGGTATAGCAATCAGCCCCAGCATTTT. Its protein is CASSSGGYSNQPQHF.

V and J are TRBV2 and TRBJ2-7, with 8 bases matching TRBD2. The V gene's germline CDR1 is SNHLY and CDR2 FYNNEI. With 6 bases clipped from V and 0 bases from J, the junction kept 1 base outside the gene matches. This CDR3 is 13 amino acids long. The CDR3 is CASRRGDSYEQYF. The CDR3 nucleotides are TGTGCCAGCAGGCGGGGGGACTCCTACGAGCAGTACTTC.

CDR3 loop: CAIARGQKDNEQFF. The CDR3 bases are TGTGCCATCGCGCGGGGACAGAAAGACAATGAGCAGTTCTTC. The J gene is TRBJ2-1, the V gene TRBV10-3; tentatively, D is TRBD1 (7 bases). V was clipped by 8 bases and J by 5 bases, with 16 bases between them. This CDR3 has 14 residues. In germline, CDR1 is ENHRY, CDR2 SYGVKD.

The chain links TRBV2 to TRBJ1-6; D is perhaps TRBD1 (5 bases). This CDR3 contains 15 residues. The germline V gene has CDR1 SNHLY and CDR2 FYNNEI. Trimming took off 4 bases at V and 5 bases at J, with 12 bases between the two ends. The CDR3 here is CASSGPGRDNSPLHF. The CDR3 nucleotides read TGTGCCAGCAGTGGGCCGGGACGGGATAATTCACCCCTCCACTTT.

This clonotype was observed a few times. V usage is TRBV10-3 and J usage is TRBJ1-6; TRBD1 aligns across 8 bases. V dropped 6 bases and J dropped 5; count of bases not matched to a gene: 0. The germline V gene has CDR1 ENHRY and CDR2 SYGVKD. The length of the CDR3 is 13 residues. CDR3: CAIRTGDNSPLHF. The DNA of the CDR3 is TGTGCCATCAGGACAGGGGATAATTCACCCCTCCACTTT.

The chain recombines TRBV10-2 with TRBJ1-2; D might be TRBD1 (6 bases). Germline V gene lookup returns CDR1 WSHSY and CDR2 SAAADI. Between the trimmed V and J ends, which lost 6 bases and 8 bases, there was a span of 16 bases. The CDR3 is made up of 13 amino acids. CDR3 coding DNA: TGCGCCAGCAGCGCCGAGGGCGGGGGCGGCTACACCTTC. This encodes CASSAEGGGGYTF.

This chain's CDR3 is CASSYSTGTAYEQYF. As DNA, the CDR3 is TGTGCCAGCAGTTACTCTACCGGGACAGCCTACGAGCAGTACTTC. J is TRBJ2-7 and V is TRBV6-5, with 7 bases aligning to TRBD1. CDR1 is MNHEY, CDR2 SVGAGI, per germline. Unmatched junction bases numbered 4, after V lost 0 bases and J lost 2 bases. CDR3 length: 15 residues.

This clonotype showed up just a few times. J is TRBJ2-7 and V is TRBV7-2; 7 positions agree with TRBD2. CDR3 length equals 15 residues. After removal of 1 base from V and 1 base from J, the junction contained 4 bases not matched to a gene. Germline V gene lookup returns CDR1 SGHTA and CDR2 FQGNSA. CDR3 protein: CASSLDWRGSYEQYF. The CDR3 nucleotides read TGTGCCAGCAGCTTAGATTGGCGGGGGTCCTACGAGCAGTACTTC.

The chain uses TRBV24-1 and TRBJ2-3; 10 bases fit TRBD1. The CDR3 is 17 amino acids. From germline, CDR1 is KGHDR and CDR2 SFDVKD. V gave up 1 base and J gave up 3 bases; unmatched junction bases: 6. CDR3 coding DNA: TGTGCCACCAGTGATTTAGGTAGACAGGGGGCAACAGATACGCAGTATTTT. Protein product: CATSDLGRQGATDTQYF.

The chain carries TRBV19 and TRBJ2-6; D ambiguous. The V end lost 5 bases, the J end lost 1 base, and 6 bases lay between the germline ends. The CDR3 runs 14 residues. Germline V gene lookup returns CDR1 LNHDA and CDR2 SQIVND (reference sequence). The chain's CDR3 is CASSVGSGANVLTF. The CDR3 DNA reads TGTGCCAGTAGTGTGGGATCTGGGGCCAACGTCCTGACTTTC.

The CDR3 region has the DNA TGCAGCGTCGGGGTGAGGACTACCCAAGAGACCCAGTACTTC. This codes for CSVGVRTTQETQYF. The rearrangement uses TRBV29-1 and TRBJ2-5, with D perhaps matching TRBD2 (6 bases). The CDR3 has 14 amino acids. V lost 6 bases and J 1 base, leaving 15 bases between the germline ends. Germline CDR1 and CDR2: SQVTM and ANQGSEA.

The CDR3 here is CATLGDLNTEAFF. In DNA, the CDR3 is TGTGCCACCCTAGGGGACCTGAACACTGAAGCTTTCTTT. The chain couples TRBV2 to TRBJ1-1; a possible D gene is TRBD1 (5 bases). CDR1 is SNHLY, CDR2 FYNNEI, per germline. The CDR3 covers 13 residues. V was trimmed by 10 bases and J by 0 bases, leaving 12 bases between them.

The V gene is TRBV6-2 or TRBV6-3, the J gene TRBJ2-5, with 7 bases matching TRBD1. The CDR3 extends over 19 amino acids. The V and J ends lost 0 bases and 0 bases, in that order; junction bases with no gene match: 13. Germline lookup yields CDR1 MNHEY and CDR2 SVGEGT. The CDR3 coding sequence is TGTGCCAGCAGTTACTCGTTACGCCCAGGGGGAGACTACCAAGAGACCCAGTACTTC. It yields the protein CASSYSLRPGGDYQETQYF.

This clonotype appeared once. The rearrangement joins TRBV21-1 to TRBJ2-5; the table's TRBD2 call for D was not verified on the DNA. TRBV21-1 is annotated as a pseudogene. The CDR3 runs 15 residues. The CDR3 DNA follows: TGTGCCAGCAGCTCGCCGGGACTACCCCAAGAGACCCAGTACTTC. Translating gives CASSSPGLPQETQYF.